This is a list of T cell receptor beta chains from one sample in a study of T cell responses to AZD1222 COVID-19 vaccine. TCRdb keeps only in-frame clones here, not all; method: immunoSEQ multiplex PCR. The table lists more than 150,000 clones, approximately 93% of them singletons. Material: peripheral blood, obtained 28 days after the second AZD1222 dose. These receptors all stem from an adult who received the AZD1222 COVID-19 vaccine. Both conserved end residues are part of each CDR3. The D gene is left open where the match is weak. Some rows mark clone size as missing; the rest say once, few, many or name a class of expanded clone.

V gene	D gene	clone size	J gene	CDR3 DNA	CDR3 protein
TRBV6-5	NA	NA	TRBJ1-6	TGTGCCAGCAGTTTGGAATTGGGGGGGATGAATTCACCCCTCCACTTT	CASSLELGGMNSPLHF
TRBV6-5	TRBD1	NA	TRBJ2-7	TGTGCCAGCAGTTTAACCGGGACAGGGGGGAGAGAGCAGTACTTC	CASSLTGTGGREQYF
TRBV7-2	TRBD1	NA	TRBJ2-7	TGTGCCAGCAGCCGCCTGACCGGGACAGGGTTCGAGCAGTACTTC	CASSRLTGTGFEQYF
TRBV27	NA	NA	TRBJ1-5	TGTGCCAGCAGTTTATCGTTCGGGGGGGGACAGCCCCAGCATTTT	CASSLSFGGGQPQHF
TRBV18	NA	NA	TRBJ2-3	TGTGCCAGCTCACCGCTCTCAACAAGCACAGATACGCAGTATTTT	CASSPLSTSTDTQYF
TRBV5-1	TRBD1	NA	TRBJ1-1	TGCGCCAGCAGCTCCAGACAGGGGTTCGGGAACACTGAAGCTTTCTTT	CASSSRQGFGNTEAFF
TRBV11-3	NA	NA	TRBJ2-7	TGTGCCAGCAGCGGAGACTATTCCCCCGAGCAGTACTTC	CASSGDYSPEQYF
TRBV7-2	TRBD2	NA	TRBJ2-7	TGTGCCAGCAGCTCCCCCGGGAGGTCTGGCGAGCAGTACTTC	CASSSPGRSGEQYF
TRBV5-8	TRBD1	NA	TRBJ1-5	TGTGCCAGCAGCCCCTGGACAGGGGGCTTGGGCAATCAGCCCCAGCATTTT	CASSPWTGGLGNQPQHF
TRBV9	NA	NA	TRBJ2-3	TGTGCCAGCAGCGTAGGTAGGAGTTCCACAGATACGCAGTATTTT	CASSVGRSSTDTQYF
TRBV3-1/TRBV3-2	NA	NA	TRBJ1-3	TGTGCCAGCAGCCAAGATCTCGGCTCTGGAAACACCATATATTTT	CASSQDLGSGNTIYF
TRBV6-6	TRBD2	NA	TRBJ2-7	TGTGCCAGCGTTGGTAGCGGGAGGTACGAGCAGTACTTC	CASVGSGRYEQYF
TRBV11-3	NA	NA	TRBJ1-1	TGTGCCAGCAGCTCCCGAGGGGCCCAAAACACTGAAGCTTTCTTT	CASSSRGAQNTEAFF
TRBV19	TRBD1	NA	TRBJ1-2	TGTGCCAGTACCGGGACAGGGGGATTTGGCTACACCTTC	CASTGTGGFGYTF
TRBV3-1/TRBV3-2	NA	once	TRBJ1-3	TGTGCCAGCAGCCAAAGGGCGCCCTCTGGAAACACCATATATTTT	CASSQRAPSGNTIYF
TRBV3-1/TRBV3-2	TRBD2	NA	TRBJ2-7	TGTGCCAGCAGCCCCCGCGGGGGAAGGTACGAGCAGTACTTC	CASSPRGGRYEQYF
TRBV7-9	TRBD2	NA	TRBJ2-1	TGTGCCAGCAGCTCAGGGACTAGCGGGAGGTGGAATGAGCAGTTCTTC	CASSSGTSGRWNEQFF
TRBV2	NA	NA	TRBJ1-5	TGTGCCAGCAGTGTCGGGTCGGGTCAGCCCCAGCATTTT	CASSVGSGQPQHF
TRBV28	TRBD2	NA	TRBJ2-3	TGTGCCAGCAGTTTAGCGGGAGCTAGCGGGGGCACAGATACGCAGTATTTT	CASSLAGASGGTDTQYF
TRBV11-3	TRBD1	NA	TRBJ2-1	TGTGCCAGCAGCCTCACACAGGGGGCGCCGAATGAGCAGTTCTTC	CASSLTQGAPNEQFF
TRBV11-3	TRBD2	NA	TRBJ2-5	TGTGCCAGCAGCCCAGCCTACCCTAGCGGGAGGCGGGGAGAGACCCAGTACTTC	CASSPAYPSGRRGETQYF
TRBV28	TRBD2	NA	TRBJ2-4	TGTGCCATCTTAAATCTGGTGCCTTCTGCCGGGAGGGATACTAGCGGGGGTATTCAGTACTTC	CAILNLVPSAGRDTSGGIQYF
TRBV28	NA	NA	TRBJ2-1	TGTGCCAGCAGAGAGACGACCACGGACTTCCTAAGACCCGATAATGAGCAGTTCTTC	CASRETTTDFLRPDNEQFF
TRBV4-2	NA	NA	TRBJ2-1	TGTGCCAGCAGCCAAGGGGAGACCAATGAGCAGTTCTTC	CASSQGETNEQFF
TRBV7-8	NA	NA	TRBJ1-6	TGTGCCAGCAGCCAGGGTAATTCACCCCTCCACTTT	CASSQGNSPLHF
TRBV18	TRBD1	NA	TRBJ1-1	TGTGCCAGCTCATCACAGGGGGGGAACACTGAAGCTTTCTTT	CASSSQGGNTEAFF
TRBV27	NA	NA	TRBJ2-7	TGTGCCAGCAGTACAGGGTCCGAGCAGTACTTC	CASSTGSEQYF
TRBV11-2	TRBD1	NA	TRBJ1-4	TGTGCCAGCAGCTTAAGGGGGCCCTCTAATGAAAAACTGTTTTTT	CASSLRGPSNEKLFF
TRBV5-1	NA	NA	TRBJ1-3	TGCGCCAGCAGCTTGGAACAGCCCTCTGGAAACACCATATATTTT	CASSLEQPSGNTIYF
TRBV7-3	NA	NA	TRBJ2-1	TGTGCCAGCAGCGACTCAGGGGCAAGGGAGAAAGAGCAGTTCTTC	CASSDSGAREKEQFF
TRBV19	TRBD1	once	TRBJ1-1	TGTGCCAGTAGTATACAGGGGGCAAGCACTGAAGCTTTCTTT	CASSIQGASTEAFF
TRBV7-6	NA	NA	TRBJ2-5	TGTGCCAGCAGTTTCCTTCCCCGGGCGGCAGAGACCCAGTACTTC	CASSFLPRAAETQYF
TRBV7-3	TRBD2	NA	TRBJ2-1	TGTGCCAGCAGCCTAGACGGACTAGCAGGGTACAATGAGCAGTTCTTC	CASSLDGLAGYNEQFF
TRBV3-1/TRBV3-2	NA	NA	TRBJ2-2	TGTGCCAGCAGCCTTGGCAGAGAGAACACCGGGGAGCTGTTTTTT	CASSLGRENTGELFF
TRBV11-3	NA	NA	TRBJ2-5	TGTGCCAGCAGCTCGCGTCGGATACGGGGGGAGACCCAGTACTTC	CASSSRRIRGETQYF
TRBV10-2	NA	few	TRBJ2-2	TGCGCCAGCAGTGACGACAAGAACACCGGGGAGCTGTTTTTT	CASSDDKNTGELFF
TRBV29-1	NA	NA	TRBJ2-1	TGCAGCGTTGAGAGACGTCTCGCTTGGAATGAGCAGTTCTTC	CSVERRLAWNEQFF
TRBV5-1	TRBD2	once	TRBJ2-1	TGCGCCAGCACCCGAACGGGGGGGTCAAATGAGCAGTTCTTC	CASTRTGGSNEQFF
TRBV19	NA	NA	TRBJ1-3	TGTGCCAGTACCGTCGACAGGAGCTCTGGAAACACCATATATTTT	CASTVDRSSGNTIYF
TRBV7-8	NA	NA	TRBJ1-6	TGTGCCAGCAGCTTACCCGTTCCCCTTAATTCACCCCTCCACTTT	CASSLPVPLNSPLHF
TRBV3-1/TRBV3-2	TRBD1	once	TRBJ2-7	TGTGCCAGCAGCCATACCACAGGGGCCGAGCAGTACTTC	CASSHTTGAEQYF
TRBV4-1	NA	NA	TRBJ1-1	TGCGCCAGCAGCCCTAGGGGCATGAGCACTGAAGCTTTCTTT	CASSPRGMSTEAFF
TRBV5-4	NA	NA	TRBJ1-6	TGTGCCAGCAGCTTTCAGGAACCGCTTTCACCCCTCCACTTT	CASSFQEPLSPLHF
TRBV23-1	NA	once	TRBJ1-3	TGCGCCAGCAGTCAGTCTGGACGGTGCTCTGGAAACACCATATATTTT	CASSQSGRCSGNTIYF
TRBV9	NA	NA	TRBJ1-3	TGTGCCAGCAGCGGCACCTCCTCTGGAAACACCATATATTTT	CASSGTSSGNTIYF
TRBV4-1	NA	NA	TRBJ2-7	TGCGCCAGCAGCCAAGCGGGGGCTACCTACGAGCAGTACTTC	CASSQAGATYEQYF
TRBV7-8	TRBD1	NA	TRBJ1-1	TGTGCCAGCAGCTTAGCCACAGGGGACACTGAAGCTTTCTTT	CASSLATGDTEAFF
TRBV7-6	NA	NA	TRBJ2-7	TGTGCCAGCAGCCCCTTTCGGAGGAGCTACGAGCAGTACTTC	CASSPFRRSYEQYF